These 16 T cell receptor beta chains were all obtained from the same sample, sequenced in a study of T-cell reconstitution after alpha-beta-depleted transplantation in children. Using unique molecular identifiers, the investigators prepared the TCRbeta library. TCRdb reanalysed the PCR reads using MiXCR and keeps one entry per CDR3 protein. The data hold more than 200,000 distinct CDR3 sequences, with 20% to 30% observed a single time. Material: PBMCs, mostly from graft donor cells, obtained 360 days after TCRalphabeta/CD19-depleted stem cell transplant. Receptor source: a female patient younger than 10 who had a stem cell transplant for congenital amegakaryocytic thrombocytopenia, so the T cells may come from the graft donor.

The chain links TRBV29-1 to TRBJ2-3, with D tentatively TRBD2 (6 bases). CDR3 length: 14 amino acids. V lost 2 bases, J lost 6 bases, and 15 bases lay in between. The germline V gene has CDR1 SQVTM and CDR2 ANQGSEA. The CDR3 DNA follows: TGCAGCGTTGAAAGGCGGCTAGCGCCGGATACGCAGTATTTT. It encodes CSVERRLAPDTQYF.

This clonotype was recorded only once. CDR3 loop: CASSDGLAGIRDTQYF. DNA for the CDR3: TGTGCCAGCAGTGATGGACTAGCGGGGATCAGGGATACGCAGTATTTT. The chain couples TRBV12-3 or TRBV12-4 to TRBJ2-3; 12 nucleotides agree with TRBD2. The CDR3 consists of 16 residues. Losses at the gene ends were 5 bases for V and 6 bases for J; bases not matched to a gene: 9.

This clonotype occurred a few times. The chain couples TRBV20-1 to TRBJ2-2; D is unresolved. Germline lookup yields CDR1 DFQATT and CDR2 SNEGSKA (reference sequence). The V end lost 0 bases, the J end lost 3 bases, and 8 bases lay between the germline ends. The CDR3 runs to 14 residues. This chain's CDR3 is CSARDQEDTGELFF. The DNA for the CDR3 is TGCAGTGCTAGAGATCAAGAGGACACCGGGGAGCTGTTTTTT.

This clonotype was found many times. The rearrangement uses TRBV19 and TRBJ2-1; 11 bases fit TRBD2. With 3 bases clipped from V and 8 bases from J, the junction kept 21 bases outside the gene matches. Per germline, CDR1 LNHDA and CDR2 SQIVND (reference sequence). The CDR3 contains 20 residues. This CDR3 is CASSMMFATSGSSKDDEQFF. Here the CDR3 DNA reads TGTGCCAGTAGTATGATGTTCGCAACTAGCGGGAGTTCTAAGGATGATGAGCAGTTCTTC.

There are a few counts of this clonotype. CDR3 in DNA: TGCGCCAGCAGCCACGAGACAGGGACCTACGAGCAGTACTTC. Translation: CASSHETGTYEQYF. The chain combines TRBV5-1 with TRBJ2-7; 7 positions agree with TRBD1. From germline, CDR1 is SGHRS and CDR2 YFSETQ. The CDR3 consists of 14 residues. V shed 4 bases, J shed 2 bases, and the junction held 6 bases outside the gene matches.

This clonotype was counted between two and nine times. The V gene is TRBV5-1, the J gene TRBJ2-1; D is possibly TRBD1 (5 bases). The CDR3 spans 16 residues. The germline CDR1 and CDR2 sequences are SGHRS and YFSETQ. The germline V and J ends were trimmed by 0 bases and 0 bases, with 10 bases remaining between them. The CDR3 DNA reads TGCGCCAGCAGCTTGGGGGGCGGTAGCTCCTACAATGAGCAGTTCTTC. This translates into CASSLGGGSSYNEQFF.

CDR3 sequence: CASRTGREETQYF. DNA for the CDR3: TGTGCCAGCAGGACAGGGAGGGAAGAGACCCAGTACTTC. This sequence joins TRBV18 and TRBJ2-5, with D perhaps TRBD1 (8 bases). Germline-derived CDR1 and CDR2 are KGHSH and LQKENI. Trimming removed 8 bases from V and 3 bases from J, with 13 bases in between. This CDR3 is built from 13 residues.

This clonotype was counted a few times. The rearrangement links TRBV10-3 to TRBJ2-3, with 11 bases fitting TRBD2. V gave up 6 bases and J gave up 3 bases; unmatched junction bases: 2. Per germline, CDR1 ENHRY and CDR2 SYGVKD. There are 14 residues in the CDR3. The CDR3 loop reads CAIRLAGVTDTQYF. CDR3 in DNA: TGTGCCATCAGACTAGCGGGGGTTACAGATACGCAGTATTTT.

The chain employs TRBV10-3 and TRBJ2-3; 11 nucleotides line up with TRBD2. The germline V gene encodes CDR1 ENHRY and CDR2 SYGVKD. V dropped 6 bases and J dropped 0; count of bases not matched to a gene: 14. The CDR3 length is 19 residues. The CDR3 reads CAISPLAGTSGLSTDTQYF. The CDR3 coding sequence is TGTGCCATCAGCCCACTTGCCGGGACTAGCGGCCTAAGCACAGATACGCAGTATTTT.

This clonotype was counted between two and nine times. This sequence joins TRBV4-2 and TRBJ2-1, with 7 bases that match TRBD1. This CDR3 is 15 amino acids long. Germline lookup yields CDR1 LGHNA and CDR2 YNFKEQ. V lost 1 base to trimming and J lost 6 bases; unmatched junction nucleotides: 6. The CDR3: CASSQGQGVGNEQFF. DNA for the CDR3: TGTGCCAGCAGCCAAGGACAGGGAGTTGGCAATGAGCAGTTCTTC.

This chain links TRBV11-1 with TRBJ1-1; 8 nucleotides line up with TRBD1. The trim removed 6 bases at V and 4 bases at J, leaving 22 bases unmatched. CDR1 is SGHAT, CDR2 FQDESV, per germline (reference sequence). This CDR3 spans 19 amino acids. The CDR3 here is CASSNIQLGGRGLGTEAFF. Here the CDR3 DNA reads TGTGCCAGCAGTAATATCCAGCTAGGGGGCAGGGGGCTGGGCACTGAAGCTTTCTTT.

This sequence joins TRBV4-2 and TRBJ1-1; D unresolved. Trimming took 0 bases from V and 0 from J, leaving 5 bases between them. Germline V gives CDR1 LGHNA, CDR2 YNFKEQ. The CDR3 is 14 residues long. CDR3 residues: CASSQERLNTEAFF. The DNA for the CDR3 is TGTGCCAGCAGCCAAGAAAGGTTGAACACTGAAGCTTTCTTT.

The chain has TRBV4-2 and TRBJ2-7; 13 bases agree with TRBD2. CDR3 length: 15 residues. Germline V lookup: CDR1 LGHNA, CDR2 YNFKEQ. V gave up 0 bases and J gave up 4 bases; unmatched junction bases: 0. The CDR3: CASSQETSGGYEQYF. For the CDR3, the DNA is TGTGCCAGCAGCCAAGAGACTAGCGGGGGGTACGAGCAGTACTTC.

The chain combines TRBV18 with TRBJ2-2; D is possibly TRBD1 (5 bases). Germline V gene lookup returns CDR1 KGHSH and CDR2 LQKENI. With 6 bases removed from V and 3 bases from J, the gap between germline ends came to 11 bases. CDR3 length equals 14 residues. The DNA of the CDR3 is TGTGCCAGCTCCACCCGACAGTACACCGGGGAGCTGTTTTTT. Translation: CASSTRQYTGELFF.

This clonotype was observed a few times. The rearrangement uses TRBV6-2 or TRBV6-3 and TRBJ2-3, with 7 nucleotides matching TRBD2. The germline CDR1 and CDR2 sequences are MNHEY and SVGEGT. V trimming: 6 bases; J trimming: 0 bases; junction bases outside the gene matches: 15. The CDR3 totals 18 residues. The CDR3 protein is CASRLGWFGGSSTDTQYF. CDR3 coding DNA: TGTGCCAGCAGGCTCGGTTGGTTCGGCGGGAGTAGCACAGATACGCAGTATTTT.

CDR3 sequence reads: CASSAPGTGSYEQYF. DNA for the CDR3: TGTGCCAGCAGTGCGCCCGGGACAGGGTCCTACGAGCAGTACTTC. The chain couples TRBV6-1 to TRBJ2-7; 9 positions agree with TRBD1. Looked up from germline, CDR1 is MNHNS and CDR2 is SASEGT. V lost 4 bases to trimming and J lost 1 base; unmatched junction nucleotides: 5. The CDR3 covers 15 residues.